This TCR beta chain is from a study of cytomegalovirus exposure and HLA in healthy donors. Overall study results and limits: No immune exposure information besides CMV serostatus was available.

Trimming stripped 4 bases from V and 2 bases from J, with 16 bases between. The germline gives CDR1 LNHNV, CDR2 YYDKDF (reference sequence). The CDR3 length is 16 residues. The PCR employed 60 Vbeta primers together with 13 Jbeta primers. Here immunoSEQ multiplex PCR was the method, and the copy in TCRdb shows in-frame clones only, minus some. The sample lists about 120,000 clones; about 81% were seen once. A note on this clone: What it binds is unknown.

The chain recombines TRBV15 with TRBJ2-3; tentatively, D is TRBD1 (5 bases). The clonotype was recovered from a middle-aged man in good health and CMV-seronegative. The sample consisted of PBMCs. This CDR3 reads CATSKDQGFNTDTQYF. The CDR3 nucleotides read TGTGCCACCAGCAAAGACCAGGGTTTTAACACAGATACGCAGTATTTT.